The T cell receptor (beta chain) under discussion was sequenced for a study of blood T cell repertoires in COVID-19. Study summary: COVID-19 samples collected from the United States, Italy and Spain covered acute and convalescent phases. Sample material is recorded as cDNA or gDNA derived from T cells, B-cell-depleted T cells, or PBMCs.

As processed by the authors: Amplifying reference gene primers gave estimates of nucleated cell counts. Sequencing was performed with immunoSEQ multiplex PCR; in TCRdb, only in-frame clones are kept and a portion is missing. That table gives V, J and clone size, and the DNA gave D and trimming. The sample holds about 140,000 clones, 80% to 90% seen once. V was clipped by 4 bases and J by 5 bases; unmatched bases: 7. The germline gives CDR1 MDHEN, CDR2 SYDVKM. The CDR3 sequence is 14 residues long. The TCR comes from a man in his sixties with active or convalescent COVID-19. This rearrangement joins TRBV28 to TRBJ1-1; 7 bases line up with TRBD1. The specimen sequenced was peripheral blood. CDR3 protein: CASSSHQGETEAFF. As DNA, the CDR3 is TGTGCCAGCAGTTCCCACCAGGGGGAGACTGAAGCTTTCTTT.